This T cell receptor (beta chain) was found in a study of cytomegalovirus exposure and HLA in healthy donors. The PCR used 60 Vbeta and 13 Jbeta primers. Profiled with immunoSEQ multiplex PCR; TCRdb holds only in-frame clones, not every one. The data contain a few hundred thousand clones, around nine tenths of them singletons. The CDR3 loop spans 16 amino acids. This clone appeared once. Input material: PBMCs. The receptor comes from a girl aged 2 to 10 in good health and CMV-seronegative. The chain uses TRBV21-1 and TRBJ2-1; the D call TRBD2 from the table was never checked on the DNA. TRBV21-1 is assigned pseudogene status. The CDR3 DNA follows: TGTGCCAGCAGCAAAGGGGAAACGGGAGGTTGGAATGAGCAGTTCTTC. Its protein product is CASSKGETGGWNEQFF.